The 28 T cell receptor beta chains in this list originate from one sample, sequenced in a study of CD8+ T cells in alopecia areata. Documented treatment: oral pan-JAK inhibitor, 5-10 mg twice daily. Extraction of RNA preceded its reverse transcription into cDNA, which served as the sequencing template. Sequencing was performed with immunoSEQ multiplex PCR; in TCRdb, only in-frame clones are kept and a portion is missing. The sample has 75,000 to 100,000 clones; more than 65% are singletons. The sequencing used CD8+ T cells sorted from blood, collected between weeks 43 and 45, from a patient treated with tofacitinib. The receptors shown here come from a human donor with alopecia areata.

V usage is TRBV11-2 and J usage is TRBJ2-7; TRBD2 agrees at 11 bases. The germline gives CDR1 SGHAT, CDR2 FQNNGV. The CDR3 is 16 residues long. Losses at the gene ends were 5 bases for V and 1 base for J; bases not matched to a gene: 7. CDR3 bases: TGTGCCAGCAGCCAACAACTAGCGGGGGATTCCTACGAGCAGTACTTC. Protein sequence: CASSQQLAGDSYEQYF.

The V gene is TRBV30, the J gene TRBJ2-3; either TRBD1 or TRBD2 may fit D (6 bases each). The ends were cut back, 0 bases at V and 5 bases at J, with 15 bases in the middle. The CDR3 extends over 15 amino acids. Germline V gene data show CDR1 as GTSNPN and CDR2 as SVGIG (reference sequence). The CDR3 is CAWSVFRGAGDTQYF. The CDR3 DNA sequence: TGTGCCTGGAGTGTATTTAGGGGGGCTGGAGATACGCAGTATTTT.

Regarding this clone: This same CDR3 is encoded by further DNA sequences in the sample. This chain links TRBV9 with TRBJ1-5; no definite D call. The CDR3 length is 14 residues. Germline V gene lookup returns CDR1 SGDLS and CDR2 YYNGEE. Between the trimmed V and J ends, which lost 0 bases and 2 bases, there was a span of 6 bases. The CDR3, as DNA: TGTGCCAGCAGCGTAGGGGGTGGCAATCAGCCCCAGCATTTT. Protein: CASSVGGGNQPQHF.

The chain couples TRBV7-6 to TRBJ2-3, with 7 bases identical to TRBD2. V lost 3 bases, J lost 2 bases, and 2 bases stayed unmatched. The CDR3 has 14 residues. Germline V lookup: CDR1 SGHVS, CDR2 FNYEAQ. The CDR3 loop is CASSFGGSTDTQYF. The CDR3, as DNA: TGTGCCAGCAGCTTCGGGGGGTCCACAGATACGCAGTATTTT.

The CDR3 region is CASSGGDGEQFF. CDR3 nucleotides: TGTGCCAGCAGCGGAGGGGACGGTGAGCAGTTCTTC. J is TRBJ2-1 and V is TRBV9; D is possibly TRBD1 or TRBD2 (5 bases each). Trimming removed 3 bases from V and 9 bases from J, with 10 bases in between. Germline loops: CDR1 SGDLS, CDR2 YYNGEE. The CDR3 is 12 amino acids. The full variable domain, completed using reference TRBV9 and TRBJ2-1, is DSGVTQTPKHLITATGQRVTLRCSPRSGDLSVYWYQQSLDQGLQFLIQYYNGEERAKGNILERFSAQQFPDLHSELNLSSLELGDSALYFCASSGGDGEQFFGPGTRLTVL.

The chain combines TRBV7-9 with TRBJ1-2; 8 bases are shared with TRBD1. The germline CDR1 and CDR2 sequences are SEHNR and FQNEAQ (reference sequence). The V segment lost 4 bases and the J segment 8 bases; nucleotides outside the gene matches: 9. This CDR3 has 14 amino acids. CDR3 in DNA: TGTGCCAGCAGCTCCCCAGACAGGGGAGACGGCTACACCTTC. Its translation: CASSSPDRGDGYTF.

The genes are TRBV10-2 and TRBJ2-1; TRBD2 matches at 10 bases. CDR1 is WSHSY, CDR2 SAAADI, per germline. The CDR3 runs 17 residues. J was trimmed by 6 bases and V by 0 bases; bases with no gene match: 8. CDR3 sequence (DNA): TGCGCCAGCAGTGAGTCTAGCTGGCTAGCGGGGGTCAATGAGCAGTTCTTC. It yields the protein CASSESSWLAGVNEQFF.

V usage is TRBV6-1 and J usage is TRBJ1-2; D ambiguous. Per the germline V gene, CDR1 is MNHNS and CDR2 is SASEGT. The CDR3 contains 14 residues. V lost 0 bases and J lost 2, with 7 bases in between. The CDR3 DNA follows: TGTGCCAGCAGTGAAGCGTCGAGAAACTATGGCTACACCTTC. It translates to CASSEASRNYGYTF.

V and J are TRBV7-9 and TRBJ1-2; no reliable D call. The CDR3 is 11 residues long. The germline V and J ends were trimmed by 3 bases and 3 bases, with 2 bases remaining between them. The germline V gene encodes CDR1 SEHNR and CDR2 FQNEAQ (reference sequence). The CDR3 is CASSFDYGYTF. For the CDR3, the DNA is TGTGCCAGCAGCTTTGACTATGGCTACACCTTC.

The chain uses TRBV2 and TRBJ1-1, with TRBD1 as a possible D gene (5 bases). The CDR3 spans 14 residues. Germline V gives CDR1 SNHLY, CDR2 FYNNEI. Trimming pared 2 bases from V and 3 bases from J, leaving 10 bases between. In nucleotides, the CDR3 is TGTGCCAGCAGTGAATTGTGGGGCGACACTGAAGCTTTCTTT. This translates into CASSELWGDTEAFF.

This rearrangement joins TRBV5-1 to TRBJ1-2; TRBD1 agrees at 9 bases. Germline CDR1 and CDR2: SGHRS and YFSETQ. The length of the CDR3 is 16 residues. With 0 bases clipped from V and 5 bases from J, the junction kept 8 bases outside the gene matches. The DNA for the CDR3 is TGCGCCAGCAGCTTGGAACCGGGACAGGGTTTTTATGGCTACACCTTC. Encoded protein: CASSLEPGQGFYGYTF.

This CDR3 is CASSLSGTGEQYF. CDR3 DNA sequence: TGTGCCAGCAGTTTGAGCGGGACGGGGGAGCAGTACTTC. The genes are TRBV27 and TRBJ2-7; 7 bases are a match to TRBD2. The ends lost 3 bases at V and 7 bases at J; junction bases unmatched: 6. Germline assignment: CDR1 MNHEY and CDR2 SMNVEV (reference sequence). The CDR3 is made up of 13 amino acids.

Concerning this clone: The sample contains more than one DNA sequence encoding this CDR3. V gene TRBV29-1 combines with J gene TRBJ2-7; the match to TRBD1 covers 9 bases. The germline CDR1 and CDR2 sequences are SQVTM and ANQGSEA. The CDR3 runs to 13 residues. J gave up 4 bases and V 3 bases, and 4 bases lay outside the gene matches. The CDR3 DNA is TGCAGCGTTGAGACAGGGGGTTCGTACGAGCAGTACTTC. Protein: CSVETGGSYEQYF.

In this sample, this clone turned up a few times. The chain employs TRBV4-1 and TRBJ1-2; the match to TRBD1 covers 7 bases. Germline CDR1 and CDR2: MGHRA and YSYEKL. Losses at the gene ends were 4 bases for V and 2 bases for J; bases not matched to a gene: 10. The CDR3 loop spans 16 amino acids. Here the CDR3 reads CASSRAGTDLNYGYTF. The CDR3 bases are TGCGCCAGCAGCCGAGCTGGGACAGACTTAAACTATGGCTACACCTTC.

CDR3 sequence: CASSVSGGGGTEAFF. The CDR3 DNA reads as TGTGCCAGCAGCGTATCAGGGGGCGGTGGCACTGAAGCTTTCTTT. The gene calls are TRBV9 and TRBJ1-1, with 8 bases aligning to TRBD1. CDR3 length: 15 residues. The J segment lost 4 bases and the V segment lost 1 base, leaving 6 bases of the junction unmatched. In germline, CDR1 is SGDLS, CDR2 YYNGEE.

Only a few counts were recorded for this clone. The chain employs TRBV15 and TRBJ1-4; D possibly corresponds to TRBD1 (6 bases). Germline V gene sequence: CDR1 LNHNV, CDR2 YYDKDF (reference sequence). With 0 bases removed from V and 7 bases from J, the gap between germline ends came to 12 bases. The CDR3 runs to 15 residues. CDR3 nucleotide sequence: TGTGCCACCAGCAGAGATCAGGGGCTGGGTGAAAAACTGTTTTTT. It codes for CATSRDQGLGEKLFF.

Points on this clone: Other nucleotide sequences in the sample specify the same CDR3. The chain is built from TRBV15 and TRBJ2-1; D is perhaps TRBD2 (5 bases). CDR1 is LNHNV and CDR2 is YYDKDF in the germline V gene (reference sequence). The V and J ends lost 0 bases and 7 bases respectively, with 7 bases between them. CDR3 length equals 13 residues. In DNA, the CDR3 is TGTGCCACCAGCAGAGATAGAGGGAATGAGCAGTTCTTC. Its translation is CATSRDRGNEQFF.

The chain couples TRBV11-2 to TRBJ1-5; a weak D match, TRBD1 (6 bases). CDR3 length equals 15 residues. Germline values: CDR1 SGHAT, CDR2 FQNNGV. Trimming cost V 1 base and J 7 bases, with 14 bases left between them. CDR3 region: CASSLGGGTRQPQHF. DNA for the CDR3: TGTGCCAGCAGCTTAGGTGGGGGCACTAGGCAGCCCCAGCATTTT. Together with reference TRBV11-2 and TRBJ1-5, the CDR3 gives the full variable domain: EAGVAQSPRYKIIEKRQSVAFWCNPISGHATLYWYQQILGQGPKLLIQFQNNGVVDDSQLPKDRFSAERLKGVDSTLKIQPAKLEDSAVYLCASSLGGGTRQPQHFGDGTRLSIL.

The V gene is TRBV29-1, the J gene TRBJ1-4, with a tentative D call TRBD1 (5 bases). Trimming shortened V by 6 bases and J by 5 bases, and 7 bases separated the two germline ends. The CDR3 has 11 residues. Germline lookup yields CDR1 SQVTM and CDR2 ANQGSEA. The CDR3 nucleotides read TGCAGCGTCAGGGCCAATGAAAAACTGTTTTTT. Translating it yields CSVRANEKLFF. Based on the CDR3 plus reference TRBV29-1 and TRBJ1-4, the full variable domain is SAVISQKPSRDICQRGTSLTIQCQVDSQVTMMFWYRQQPGQSLTLIATANQGSEATYESGFVIDKFPISRPNLTFSTLTVSNMSPEDSSIYLCSVRANEKLFFGSGTQLSVL.

The V call is TRBV5-6, the J call TRBJ2-5; the D gene is possibly TRBD2 (6 bases). The end of the DNA fits TRBJ2-7 better, so the J call may be wrong. Germline V gene sequence: CDR1 SGHDT, CDR2 YYEEEE. The length of the CDR3 is 14 residues. CDR3 sequence: CASSLGGSWDEQYF. The CDR3 nucleotides are TGTGCCAGCAGCTTAGGAGGGTCGTGGGACGAGCAGTACTTC.

This clone was counted a few times. The genes are TRBV6-1 and TRBJ2-2, with D tentatively TRBD1 (5 bases). CDR3 length: 13 amino acids. Per the germline V gene, CDR1 is MNHNS and CDR2 is SASEGT. Trimming shortened V by 5 bases and J by 3 bases, and 7 bases separated the two germline ends. In nucleotides, the CDR3 is TGTGCCAGCAGTCTGACAGACACCGGGGAGCTGTTTTTT. It encodes CASSLTDTGELFF.

This sequence joins TRBV5-6 and TRBJ1-2, with 7 bases lining up with TRBD1. The ends lost 8 bases at V and 0 bases at J; junction bases unmatched: 7. The CDR3 loop spans 14 amino acids. The germline V gene has CDR1 SGHDT and CDR2 YYEEEE. CDR3 DNA sequence: TGTGCCAGTGGGGACAGCACCTCTAACTATGGCTACACCTTC. Translation: CASGDSTSNYGYTF.

This chain uses TRBV5-1 with TRBJ2-7, with a tentative D call TRBD1 (6 bases). CDR1 is SGHRS and CDR2 is YFSETQ in the germline V gene. The CDR3 length is 12 residues. V lost 4 bases and J lost 4, with 9 bases in between. The CDR3 DNA sequence: TGCGCCAGCAGCCTGAGGGGGTACGAGCAGTACTTC. It codes for CASSLRGYEQYF.

The chain employs TRBV27 and TRBJ1-1, with D unclear. CDR3 length: 13 amino acids. Germline V gene sequence: CDR1 MNHEY, CDR2 SMNVEV (reference sequence). V was trimmed by 4 bases and J by 3 bases, leaving 9 bases between them. The CDR3 region is CASSSTGYTEAFF. CDR3 nucleotides: TGTGCCAGCAGTTCAACGGGGTACACTGAAGCTTTCTTT.

The V call is TRBV14, the J call TRBJ2-1; 9 bases line up with TRBD2. The CDR3 covers 16 residues. The germline V gene has CDR1 SGHDN and CDR2 FVKESK. The trim removed 4 bases at V and 2 bases at J, leaving 6 bases unmatched. CDR3 DNA: TGTGCCAGCAGCCCCGTAGCGGGGGATACCTACAATGAGCAGTTCTTC. Translated: CASSPVAGDTYNEQFF. Full variable domain (missing parts from reference TRBV14 and TRBJ2-1): EAGVTQFPSHSVIEKGQTVTLRCDPISGHDNLYWYRRVMGKEIKFLLHFVKESKQDESGMPNNRFLAERTGGTYSTLKVQPAELEDSGVYFCASSPVAGDTYNEQFFGPGTRLTVL.

The chain has TRBV5-1 and TRBJ1-1, with no clear D. Germline CDR1 is SGHRS and CDR2 is YFSETQ. This CDR3 contains 12 residues. The ends were cut back, 1 base at V and 6 bases at J, with 7 bases in the middle. The CDR3 DNA reads as TGCGCCAGCAGCTTGTCCGGGGCTGAAGCTTTCTTT. Encoded protein: CASSLSGAEAFF. The full variable domain, its missing parts supplied by reference TRBV5-1 and TRBJ1-1, is KAGVTQTPRYLIKTRGQQVTLSCSPISGHRSVSWYQQTPGQGLQFLFEYFSETQRNKGNFPGRFSGRQFSNSRSEMNVSTLELGDSALYLCASSLSGAEAFFGQGTRLTVV.

This clone was detected many times. The rearrangement joins TRBV4-3 to TRBJ1-4; D gene uncertain. In germline, CDR1 is LGHNA, CDR2 YSLEER. The CDR3 loop spans 16 amino acids. The V gene lost 2 bases and the J gene lost 8 bases, with 18 bases spanning the gap. The CDR3 DNA reads TGCGCCAGCAGCCAAATCCTCGGGCGCGGACGGGAAAAACTGTTTTTT. Residues: CASSQILGRGREKLFF.

This clone showed up just once. The V gene is TRBV6-5, the J gene TRBJ2-1; the D gene is possibly TRBD2 (6 bases). Germline values: CDR1 MNHEY, CDR2 SVGAGI. Between the trimmed V and J ends, which lost 0 bases and 7 bases, there was a span of 10 bases. This CDR3 is built from 14 residues. The DNA of the CDR3 is TGTGCCAGCAGTTACTCGGAGGGATTTAATGAGCAGTTCTTC. This translates into CASSYSEGFNEQFF.